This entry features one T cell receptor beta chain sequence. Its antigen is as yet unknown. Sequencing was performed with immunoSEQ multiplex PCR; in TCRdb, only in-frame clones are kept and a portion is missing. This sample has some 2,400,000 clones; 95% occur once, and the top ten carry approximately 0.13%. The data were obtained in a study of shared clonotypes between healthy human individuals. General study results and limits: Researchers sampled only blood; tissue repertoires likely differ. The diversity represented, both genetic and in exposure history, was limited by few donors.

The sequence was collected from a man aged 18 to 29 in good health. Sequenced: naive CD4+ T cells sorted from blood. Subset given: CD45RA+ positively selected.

CDR3 sequence: CASGSTGFDTYEQYF. The CDR3 nucleotides read TGTGCCAGCGGATCGACAGGGTTCGACACCTACGAGCAGTACTTC. The rearrangement links TRBV6-5 to TRBJ2-7, with 7 bases that match TRBD1. The germline V gene has CDR1 MNHEY and CDR2 SVGAGI. J was trimmed by 2 bases and V by 8 bases; bases with no gene match: 12. The CDR3 loop spans 15 amino acids.